This is a list of T cell receptor beta chains from one sample in a study of blood T cells in healthy people across ages. TCRdb re-called the 5' RACE reads with MiXCR, one entry per CDR3 protein. The repertoire consists of more than 450,000 distinct CDR3 sequences, with about 26% occurring once and the leading ten covering about 3.9%. The same sample was also used in a study of T cells of mothers and their children.

The sequenced material came from blood. The receptors originated from a boy between 2 and 10 years old in good health. CDR3s include the opening cysteine and the closing phenylalanine or tryptophan.

>TRBV29-1|13|TRBJ2-3
CSVGVLGDGTQYF
>TRBV29-1|14|TRBJ2-2
CSVSGGPNTGELFF
>TRBV5-1|15|TRBJ1-2
CASSLGASHDYGYTF
>TRBV12-3/TRBV12-4|15|TRBJ2-7
CASSRDRVGSYEQYF
>TRBV4-2|17|TRBJ2-2
CASSQAPAGGPTGELFF
>TRBV3-1|16|TRBJ2-1
CASSQRLAGVYNEQFF
>TRBV7-9|15|TRBJ1-1
CASSLRRSMNTEAFF
>TRBV29-1|13|TRBJ2-7
CSIRTSGSYEQYF
>TRBV2|12|TRBJ2-7
CASRADNPEQYF
>TRBV15|14|TRBJ2-5
CATSGKWSEETQYF
>TRBV12-3/TRBV12-4|14|TRBJ1-5
CATSPGRDNQPQHF
>TRBV2|13|TRBJ2-1
CASGGSIGNEQFF
>TRBV6-2/TRBV6-3|20|TRBJ1-1
CASSSNPGQGWIGRDTEAFF
>TRBV9|16|TRBJ1-2
CASSVADRGEIDGYTF
>TRBV7-2|12|NA
CASSSDYGEQFF
>TRBV4-3|15|NA
CASSQDLRGKAEQYF
>TRBV7-9|13|TRBJ1-1
CASSFGVFTEAFF
>TRBV4-3|19|TRBJ2-4
CASSQDSPLVREGSNIQYF
>TRBV5-1|14|TRBJ2-2
CASRGATTGGELFF
>TRBV5-1|15|TRBJ1-4
CASSLGTTTNEKLFF
>TRBV11-1|15|TRBJ2-3
CASSSLWENTDTQYF
>TRBV9|20|TRBJ1-4
CASSSGQVATNETVNEKLFF